Listed below are T cell receptor beta chains from one sample, sequenced in a study of CD8 T cells in Susac syndrome. MiXCR, applied by TCRdb to the immunoSEQ multiplex PCR reads, yields one record per CDR3 protein. The sample contains about 200,000 distinct CDR3 sequences, about 90% of which appear only once. The specimen was CD8+ T cells from PBMCs. The receptors were sampled from a human donor with multiple sclerosis. CDR3s include the opening cysteine and the closing phenylalanine or tryptophan.

v_gene: TRBV29-1; CDR3aa: CSVPGTGSSPYGYTF
v_gene: TRBV7-9; CDR3aa: CASNSRPLGQINTEAFF
v_gene: TRBV9; CDR3aa: CASSVPLSSVGENTGELFF
v_gene: TRBV6-2/TRBV6-3; CDR3aa: CASRTGVGGYEQYF
v_gene: TRBV29-1; CDR3aa: CSVLGAEGPPNNEQFF
v_gene: TRBV7-3; CDR3aa: CASSLGPGQGTDTQYF
v_gene: TRBV23-1; CDR3aa: CASSQSRPYQPQHF
v_gene: TRBV20-1; CDR3aa: CSAREGTALFTMNTEAFF
v_gene: TRBV25-1; CDR3aa: CASSELAGATYNEQFF
v_gene: TRBV29-1; CDR3aa: CSIWDANTGELFF
v_gene: TRBV6-5; CDR3aa: CASFLSPGIEAFF
v_gene: TRBV12-3/TRBV12-4; CDR3aa: CASSPRTSPVF
v_gene: TRBV5-1; CDR3aa: CASSLWATGSSYNEQFF
v_gene: TRBV4-1; CDR3aa: CASSQGAGELNTEAFF
v_gene: TRBV7-9; CDR3aa: CASSLDGGTPYEQYF
v_gene: TRBV19; CDR3aa: CASSIGGMGNQPQHF
v_gene: TRBV7-9; CDR3aa: CASSARGRGTGELFF
v_gene: TRBV20-1; CDR3aa: CSARGTITYEQYF
v_gene: TRBV25-1; CDR3aa: CASSESTTAYEQYF
v_gene: TRBV7-8; CDR3aa: CASSLVPGQIFTPLHF
v_gene: TRBV24-1; CDR3aa: CATSDFSAYNEQFF
v_gene: TRBV9; CDR3aa: CASSGTGQYSENTIYF
v_gene: TRBV28; CDR3aa: CASSSVRETQYF
v_gene: TRBV30; CDR3aa: CAWSWQGGGYTF
v_gene: TRBV4-1; CDR3aa: CASSQDTETEAFF
v_gene: TRBV19; CDR3aa: CASSMTWVTEAFF
v_gene: TRBV6-5; CDR3aa: CASGEEPSGPGELFF
v_gene: TRBV7-9; CDR3aa: CASSPSALGDEQFF
v_gene: TRBV2; CDR3aa: CASRHPNRDPYEQYF
v_gene: TRBV27; CDR3aa: CASSLGGRWETQYF
v_gene: TRBV6-2/TRBV6-3; CDR3aa: CATYRLGVGETQYF
v_gene: TRBV6-2/TRBV6-3; CDR3aa: CASSYSSETQYF
v_gene: TRBV6-5; CDR3aa: CASSYGQGAYEQYF
v_gene: TRBV10-2; CDR3aa: CASSANYEQYF
v_gene: TRBV9; CDR3aa: CASSALAERSYNEQFF
v_gene: TRBV2; CDR3aa: CASQGTSAINLNEQFF
v_gene: TRBV29-1; CDR3aa: CSVDFGTGELFF
v_gene: TRBV10-3; CDR3aa: CAISESGGGVDEQFF
v_gene: TRBV12-3/TRBV12-4; CDR3aa: CASSFPGQGVREQYF
v_gene: TRBV6-2/TRBV6-3; CDR3aa: CASSPYPLAGDTQYF
v_gene: TRBV12-3/TRBV12-4; CDR3aa: CASSLLGYTDTQYF
v_gene: TRBV7-6; CDR3aa: CASSARLALRTDTQYF
v_gene: TRBV3-1; CDR3aa: CASSQSPGLGEQYF